The 32 T cell receptor beta chains below come from one sample, sequenced in a study of blood T cell repertoires in COVID-19. The protocol was immunoSEQ multiplex PCR, while the TCRdb copy is restricted to in-frame clones and leaves out a portion. The repertoire holds 150,000 or so clones, with 91% as singletons. What was sequenced was peripheral blood. The receptor source for this set is a man in his fifties with acute or convalescent COVID-19.

This chain uses TRBV10-3 with TRBJ2-2; 8 positions match TRBD1. Germline lookup yields CDR1 ENHRY and CDR2 SYGVKD. After removal of 5 bases from V and 9 bases from J, the junction contained 8 bases not matched to a gene. The CDR3 spans 14 residues. CDR3 in DNA: TGTGCCATCAGTCCAGGGGGCATCGTCAGGGAGCTGTTTTTT. This codes for CAISPGGIVRELFF.

This chain uses TRBV5-4 with TRBJ2-3; 9 positions agree with TRBD2. The J segment lost 5 bases and the V segment lost 2 bases, leaving 9 bases of the junction unmatched. Germline values: CDR1 SGHNT, CDR2 YYREEE (reference sequence). The CDR3 spans 16 residues. Here the CDR3 reads CASSLRASGVVDTQYF. The CDR3 nucleotides are TGTGCCAGCAGCTTAAGGGCTAGCGGGGTGGTAGATACGCAGTATTTT. Combining the CDR3 with reference TRBV5-4 and TRBJ2-3 gives the whole variable domain ETGVTQSPTHLIKTRGQQVTLRCSSQSGHNTVSWYQQALGQGPQFIFQYYREEENGRGNFPPRFSGLQFPNYSSELNVNALELDDSALYLCASSLRASGVVDTQYFGPGTRLTVL.

V and J are TRBV29-1 and TRBJ2-3; 7 bases map to TRBD2. Germline V gene lookup returns CDR1 SQVTM and CDR2 ANQGSEA. This CDR3 has 13 residues. Germline trimming cut 6 bases from V and 6 bases from J; bases unmatched to any gene: 9. CDR3 sequence: CSVIGGREDTQYF. DNA for the CDR3: TGCAGCGTGATTGGGGGGAGGGAGGATACGCAGTATTTT.

The chain carries TRBV19 and TRBJ2-7; 11 bases match TRBD1. Germline loops: CDR1 LNHDA, CDR2 SQIVND (reference sequence). With V trimmed by 3 bases and J by 4 bases, 5 bases remained unmatched. The CDR3 spans 15 residues. The CDR3 nucleotides read TGTGCCAGTAGTATTTTCGGACAGGGGGCGTACGAGCAGTACTTC. The encoded protein is CASSIFGQGAYEQYF. The full variable domain, completed using reference TRBV19 and TRBJ2-7, is DGGITQSPKYLFRKEGQNVTLSCEQNLNHDAMYWYRQDPGQGLRLIYYSQIVNDFQKGDIAEGYSVSREKKESFPLTVTSAQKNPTAFYLCASSIFGQGAYEQYFGPGTRLTVT.

This chain connects TRBV5-1 to TRBJ1-2, with 8 bases lining up with TRBD1. The germline gives CDR1 SGHRS, CDR2 YFSETQ. The CDR3 consists of 18 residues. J lost 2 bases, V lost 3 bases, and 15 bases had no gene match. Written as DNA, the CDR3 is TGCGCCAGCAGCTCCCGGCAGGGGGCTTCTTCAGGCAACTATGGCTACACCTTC. Protein sequence: CASSSRQGASSGNYGYTF. The variable domain in full, completed from reference TRBV5-1 and TRBJ1-2, reads KAGVTQTPRYLIKTRGQQVTLSCSPISGHRSVSWYQQTPGQGLQFLFEYFSETQRNKGNFPGRFSGRQFSNSRSEMNVSTLELGDSALYLCASSSRQGASSGNYGYTFGSGTRLTVV.

V is TRBV10-3 and J is TRBJ1-5, with D perhaps TRBD1 (6 bases). Trimming cost V 8 bases and J 1 base, with 18 bases left between them. This CDR3 has 16 amino acids. Germline V gene lookup returns CDR1 ENHRY and CDR2 SYGVKD. CDR3 amino acids: CAIGKGGAGSNQPQHF. CDR3 bases: TGTGCCATCGGGAAGGGGGGGGCCGGGAGCAATCAGCCCCAGCATTTT.

This chain links TRBV28 with TRBJ2-1; 7 bases are a match to TRBD2. Losses at the gene ends were 5 bases for V and 7 bases for J; bases not matched to a gene: 14. CDR1 and CDR2 (germline): MDHEN, SYDVKM. CDR3 length equals 16 residues. This CDR3 is CASSPRDAAGRNEQFF. CDR3 nucleotides: TGTGCCAGCAGTCCGAGGGATGCAGCGGGAAGGAATGAGCAGTTCTTC.

The chain has TRBV27 and TRBJ1-5; TRBD1 aligns across 8 bases. Germline V lookup: CDR1 MNHEY, CDR2 SMNVEV (reference sequence). The CDR3 extends over 14 amino acids. J was trimmed by 1 base and V by 6 bases; bases with no gene match: 2. The CDR3 DNA sequence: TGTGCCAGCAGCCGGACAGGGAGCAATCAGCCCCAGCATTTT. It codes for CASSRTGSNQPQHF.

The V call is TRBV7-9, the J call TRBJ1-2; 7 bases fit TRBD1. This CDR3 contains 14 residues. In germline, CDR1 is SEHNR, CDR2 FQNEAQ (reference sequence). Unmatched junction bases numbered 5, after V lost 4 bases and J lost 3 bases. CDR3 in amino acids: CASSSIGTDYGYTF. The CDR3, as DNA: TGTGCCAGCAGCTCAATCGGGACAGACTATGGCTACACCTTC. The full variable domain, with the rest looked up from reference TRBV7-9 and TRBJ1-2, is DTGVSQNPRHKITKRGQNVTFRCDPISEHNRLYWYRQTLGQGPEFLTYFQNEAQLEKSRLLSDRFSAERPKGSFSTLEIQRTEQGDSAMYLCASSSIGTDYGYTFGSGTRLTVV.

Concerning this clone: This sample includes further DNA sequences coding for the same CDR3. J is TRBJ2-2 and V is TRBV9; D gene unclear. CDR1 is SGDLS, CDR2 YYNGEE, per germline. The CDR3 totals 14 residues. The V end lost 1 base, the J end lost 2 bases, and 6 bases lay between the germline ends. The CDR3: CASSVSSNTGELFF. Written as DNA, the CDR3 is TGTGCCAGCAGCGTATCATCCAACACCGGGGAGCTGTTTTTT.

J is TRBJ2-7 and V is TRBV12-3 or TRBV12-4; no definite D call. V lost 0 bases to trimming and J lost 2 bases, with 5 bases between them. This CDR3 contains 13 residues. CDR3 nucleotides: TGTGCCAGCAGTTTAGCGAGCGCCTACGAGCAGTACTTC. Its translation is CASSLASAYEQYF.

In DNA, the CDR3 is TGTGCCAGCAGCTTAGTGGAGTCGCCCCTCCACTTT. Its translation: CASSLVESPLHF. The chain has TRBV7-2 and TRBJ1-6; D gene ambiguous. Germline V CDR1 and CDR2: SGHTA, FQGNSA. This CDR3 comprises 12 residues. Trimming cost V 1 base and J 13 bases, with 8 bases left between them. Together with reference TRBV7-2 and TRBJ1-6, the CDR3 gives the full variable domain: GAGVSQSPSNKVTEKGKDVELRCDPISGHTALYWYRQSLGQGLEFLIYFQGNSAPDKSGLPSDRFSAERTGGSVSTLTIQRTQQEDSAVYLCASSLVESPLHFGNGTRLTVT.

This sequence joins TRBV2 and TRBJ1-2; TRBD1 agrees at 7 bases. V trimming: 6 bases; J trimming: 4 bases; junction bases outside the gene matches: 8. The CDR3 extends over 14 amino acids. CDR1 and CDR2 from the germline V gene are SNHLY and FYNNEI. CDR3 nucleotides: TGTGCCAGCAGCGAGACAGGGTCGGGCTATGGCTACACCTTC. Amino acid sequence: CASSETGSGYGYTF.

The CDR3 here is CASSQVRPPRGFFDNEQFF. The CDR3 DNA follows: TGTGCCAGCAGCCAAGTACGGCCCCCACGGGGATTTTTTGACAATGAGCAGTTCTTC. The rearrangement links TRBV3-1 (or the pseudogene TRBV3-2) to TRBJ2-1; the D gene is possibly TRBD2 (5 bases). Between the trimmed V and J ends, which lost 1 base and 5 bases, there was a span of 24 bases. Germline loops: CDR1 LGHDT, CDR2 YNNKEL (reference sequence). This CDR3 is 19 amino acids long.

The V call is TRBV28, the J call TRBJ1-6; D ambiguous. This CDR3 region has 14 residues. Germline V lookup: CDR1 MDHEN, CDR2 SYDVKM. V lost 7 bases and J lost 10, with 17 bases in between. The CDR3 region has the DNA TGTGCCAGCATCTATTCCCGGGGAAGCTCACCCCTCCACTTT. Translated, it gives CASIYSRGSSPLHF.

The chain links TRBV7-3 to TRBJ1-6; 7 bases agree with TRBD1. With V trimmed by 8 bases and J by 7 bases, 5 bases remained unmatched. The CDR3 extends over 13 amino acids. Germline V gives CDR1 SGHTA, CDR2 FQGTGA. Here the CDR3 DNA reads TGTGCCAGCCGAGGGGGCCCAAATTCACCCCTCCACTTT. Translated, it gives CASRGGPNSPLHF.

This clone has more than one count but fewer than ten. The chain employs TRBV4-1 and TRBJ2-7, with D maybe TRBD2 (6 bases). The germline V and J ends were trimmed by 3 bases and 0 bases, with 12 bases remaining between them. The germline V gene has CDR1 MGHRA and CDR2 YSYEKL. The CDR3 sequence is 15 residues long. Here the CDR3 reads CASSHRDGSSYEQYF. In nucleotides, the CDR3 is TGCGCCAGCAGCCACCGGGACGGGAGCTCCTACGAGCAGTACTTC.

V is TRBV6-5 and J is TRBJ2-7; perhaps TRBD1 as D (6 bases). CDR1 and CDR2 (germline): MNHEY, SVGAGI. Deletions cut 6 bases from V and 0 bases from J, with 12 bases between. This CDR3 spans 14 amino acids. The CDR3 here is CASRTQGNSYEQYV. CDR3 in DNA: TGTGCCAGCAGGACCCAGGGGAACTCCTACGAGCAGTACGTC.

The gene calls are TRBV28 and TRBJ2-1, with TRBD1 matching over 7 bases. The germline V gene has CDR1 MDHEN and CDR2 SYDVKM. V gave up 3 bases and J gave up 8 bases; unmatched junction bases: 10. This CDR3 region has 15 residues. The CDR3 sequence: CASSLGDSSFDEQFF. CDR3 bases: TGTGCCAGCAGTTTGGGGGACAGTTCGTTTGATGAGCAGTTCTTC.

V is TRBV4-2 and J is TRBJ1-2; possible D gene TRBD1, 5 bases. Germline-derived CDR1 and CDR2 are LGHNA and YNFKEQ. This CDR3 comprises 12 residues. The V end lost 2 bases, the J end lost 7 bases, and 8 bases lay between the germline ends. The CDR3 loop is CASSQTRVGYTF. Written as DNA, the CDR3 is TGTGCCAGCAGCCAAACCAGGGTTGGCTACACCTTC.

The V call is TRBV27, the J call TRBJ2-3, with TRBD1 matching 9 bases. The CDR3 runs 15 residues. J gave up 2 bases and V 4 bases, and 4 bases lay outside the gene matches. Per germline, CDR1 MNHEY and CDR2 SMNVEV (reference sequence). The CDR3 sequence is CASSWGQGHTDTQYF. CDR3 sequence (DNA): TGTGCCAGCAGTTGGGGACAGGGCCACACAGATACGCAGTATTTT.

This chain connects TRBV7-8 to TRBJ1-2, with a possible D match to TRBD1 (5 bases). V was pared by 3 bases and J by 6 bases, with 11 bases between. Germline V CDR1 and CDR2: SGHVS, FQNEAQ. The CDR3 totals 13 residues. CDR3 sequence reads: CASSLNRMDGYTF. The CDR3 DNA follows: TGTGCCAGCAGCTTGAACAGGATGGATGGCTACACCTTC.

The chain is built from TRBV3-1 (or the pseudogene TRBV3-2) and TRBJ1-1; D is perhaps TRBD1 (5 bases). Germline CDR1 and CDR2: LGHDT and YNNKEL (reference sequence). V was pared by 4 bases and J by 8 bases, with 17 bases between. The CDR3 contains 14 residues. CDR3 sequence (DNA): TGTGCCAGCAGCCCCATCTATGGGGCCCTCGAAGCTTTCTTT. Encoded protein: CASSPIYGALEAFF.

V gene TRBV7-2 combines with J gene TRBJ1-2, with TRBD1 matching 9 bases. CDR3 size: 15 residues. Germline-derived CDR1 and CDR2 are SGHTA and FQGNSA. V was clipped by 2 bases and J by 7 bases; unmatched bases: 8. For the CDR3, the DNA is TGTGCCAGCAGCTTACAATCACAGGGGGCAGGTGGCTACACCTTC. This gives the protein CASSLQSQGAGGYTF.

This CDR3 reads CATRRVNTIYF. The DNA for the CDR3 is TGTGCCACCAGACGGGTAAACACCATATATTTT. The chain has TRBV6-5 and TRBJ1-3, with no clear D. The CDR3 is 11 residues long. V was shortened by 10 bases and J by 6 bases, with 10 bases between the two germline ends. Germline CDR1 is MNHEY and CDR2 is SVGAGI.

This chain connects TRBV18 to TRBJ1-1; tentative D call: TRBD1 (6 bases). The CDR3 has 13 amino acids. The germline V and J ends were trimmed by 1 base and 7 bases, with 10 bases remaining between them. The V gene's germline CDR1 is KGHSH and CDR2 LQKENI. The CDR3 DNA reads as TGTGCCAGCTCACCACACCAGGACAGTGAAGCTTTCTTT. This encodes CASSPHQDSEAFF.

This clone came up once. This chain connects TRBV28 to TRBJ1-5; tentatively, D is TRBD1 (6 bases). Trimming removed 5 bases at V and 0 bases at J, with 11 bases between. CDR3 length: 15 amino acids. Looked up from germline, CDR1 is MDHEN and CDR2 is SYDVKM. Here the CDR3 reads CASSRDKISNQPQHF. CDR3 DNA: TGTGCCAGCAGTCGGGACAAAATTAGCAATCAGCCCCAGCATTTT.

CDR3 bases: TGTGCCAGCAGTCCAGACAGGTTGGCTTTCTTT. As protein: CASSPDRLAFF. This sequence joins TRBV12-3 or TRBV12-4 and TRBJ1-1; tentatively, D is TRBD1 (6 bases). The CDR3 length is 11 residues. V shed 5 bases and J shed 11 bases, with 12 bases lying between them.

The rearrangement links TRBV3-1 (or the pseudogene TRBV3-2) to TRBJ1-2; D call uncertain. Germline V lookup: CDR1 LGHDT, CDR2 YNNKEL (reference sequence). The CDR3 totals 14 residues. Trimming removed 0 bases from V and 7 bases from J, with 12 bases in between. CDR3 sequence reads: CASSQDLTPGGYTF. The CDR3 DNA follows: TGTGCCAGCAGCCAAGATTTAACTCCAGGTGGCTACACCTTC.

This chain connects TRBV7-9 to TRBJ2-4; D is unresolved. Trimming took 4 bases from V and 0 from J, leaving 10 bases between them. The length of the CDR3 is 15 residues. Per germline, CDR1 SEHNR and CDR2 FQNEAQ (reference sequence). This chain's CDR3 is CASSSPPGAKNIQYF. In DNA, the CDR3 is TGTGCCAGCAGCTCCCCCCCGGGAGCCAAAAACATTCAGTACTTC. Together with reference TRBV7-9 and TRBJ2-4, the CDR3 gives the full variable domain: DTGVSQNPRHKITKRGQNVTFRCDPISEHNRLYWYRQTLGQGPEFLTYFQNEAQLEKSRLLSDRFSAERPKGSFSTLEIQRTEQGDSAMYLCASSSPPGAKNIQYFGAGTRLSVL.

V and J are TRBV19 and TRBJ2-2; 8 bases agree with TRBD2. Trimming cost V 5 bases and J 1 base; bases outside gene matches: 6. CDR1 is LNHDA and CDR2 is SQIVND in the germline V gene (reference sequence). This CDR3 has 16 amino acids. The CDR3 DNA reads as TGTGCCAGTAGTCCCCGGGGGGGCCTGAACACCGGGGAGCTGTTTTTT. Its protein product is CASSPRGGLNTGELFF.

This chain links TRBV24-1 with TRBJ2-7; TRBD2 agrees at 7 bases. Germline V gene sequence: CDR1 KGHDR, CDR2 SFDVKD. J gave up 0 bases and V 2 bases, and 18 bases lay outside the gene matches. The CDR3 runs 20 residues. The CDR3, as DNA: TGTGCCACCAGTGATTCTATATCAGGGAGGGGTAATTTCAGCTCCTACGAGCAGTACGTC. This sequence encodes CATSDSISGRGNFSSYEQYV.